The source of this T cell receptor beta chain is a study of T cell repertoires in aging, cancer and after chemotherapy. Whole-study context: Over several months to years, re-sampled healthy donor repertoires clearly shared clones. General study results and limits: Compared with age-matched healthy donors, untreated hematological or solid cancer patients showed higher blood TCR clonality. Immunological memory after chemotherapy cannot be judged from the repertoire data. Rebound thymic output was suggested by rising median generation probability during chemotherapy in each cancer cohort.

This clonotype showed up just a few times. The antigen remains undetermined. Rearranged V-D-J TRB sequences were amplified with a mixed TRB-A/B primer pool. One entry per CDR3 protein, called by TCRdb with MiXCR from the multiplex PCR reads. The profile covers about 4,000 distinct CDR3 sequences, with roughly 25% appearing a single time and around 31% taken by the ten largest. Amplification of TCR beta used genomic DNA extracted from peripheral blood. Germline CDR1 and CDR2: LNHDA and SQIVND (reference sequence). This CDR3 contains 13 residues. The ends were cut back, 9 bases at V and 6 bases at J, with 18 bases in the middle.

The V call is TRBV19, the J call TRBJ2-7; D might be TRBD1 or TRBD2, each matching 6 bases. The sample comprised blood. The source of this sequence is a human donor in good health. The donor label of this sample is uncertain. CDR3 in amino acids: CASSPITGAEQYF. Written as DNA, the CDR3 is TGTGCCAGCTCTCCTATCACGGGGGCCGAGCAGTACTTC.